The 25 T cell receptor beta chains reported below all come from one sample, sequenced in a study of T cell clones after liver transplantation (dated by TCRdb to the late 2010s). In light of the paper, this sample's time point label describes: pre-transplant. The library was made by the immunoSEQ multiplex PCR assay. TCRdb carries this immuneACCESS record with in-frame sequences only. Its versions omit some clonotypes, under half of them owing to an unresolved V gene in the studies checked, with the rest unexplained. This sample holds several thousand clones; over 70% were observed only once. The ten largest account for about a third of the sample. The starting material was CD8+ T cells from blood, obtained before liver transplant. The origin of the receptors is a human donor who received a liver transplant.

The chain uses TRBV20-1 and TRBJ1-1; 8 nucleotides match TRBD1. Germline V lookup: CDR1 DFQATT, CDR2 SNEGSKA (reference sequence). This CDR3 contains 11 residues. The trim removed 4 bases at V and 8 bases at J, leaving 3 bases unmatched. The CDR3 bases are TGCAGTGCTACCTGGACAGGGGAAGCTTTCTTT. Translating it yields CSATWTGEAFF.

The chain combines TRBV7-2 with TRBJ2-7; TRBD2 might be the D (7 bases). This CDR3 has 14 amino acids. Germline CDR1 is SGHTA and CDR2 is FQGNSA. The germline V and J ends were trimmed by 1 base and 7 bases, with 14 bases remaining between them. The CDR3 loop is CASSLGGGAEEQYF. The CDR3 bases are TGTGCCAGCAGCTTAGGAGGGGGGGCAGAGGAGCAGTACTTC.

The chain joins TRBV27 to TRBJ1-5; perhaps TRBD1 as D (5 bases). Germline V gives CDR1 MNHEY, CDR2 SMNVEV (reference sequence). The CDR3 runs 16 residues. Trimming removed 2 bases at V and 8 bases at J, with 19 bases between. This CDR3 is CASSLTLAGKREPQHF. The DNA of the CDR3 is TGTGCCAGCAGTTTAACCTTGGCAGGGAAAAGGGAGCCCCAGCATTTT.

This sequence joins TRBV9 and TRBJ2-7, with TRBD2 matching 7 bases. CDR1 and CDR2 (germline): SGDLS, YYNGEE. The CDR3 is 15 amino acids. V shed 4 bases, J shed 6 bases, and the junction held 13 bases outside the gene matches. The CDR3 is CASSPSGAPGGEQYF. Written as DNA, the CDR3 is TGTGCCAGCAGCCCTAGCGGAGCGCCGGGGGGCGAGCAGTACTTC.

This clone was detected only a few times. The rearrangement joins TRBV28 to TRBJ2-7; TRBD2 matches at 10 bases. This CDR3 spans 16 amino acids. The V gene end was trimmed by 10 bases and the J gene end by 4 bases; junction bases not matched to a gene: 16. Looked up from germline, CDR1 is MDHEN and CDR2 is SYDVKM. This CDR3 is CAISGTSVPIAYEQYF. Here the CDR3 DNA reads TGTGCCATCTCCGGGACTAGCGTCCCTATTGCGTACGAGCAGTACTTC.

The chain employs TRBV4-2 and TRBJ1-1; TRBD1 might be the D (6 bases). Trimming removed 5 bases from V and 3 bases from J, with 10 bases in between. CDR3 length: 13 amino acids. Germline V lookup: CDR1 LGHNA, CDR2 YNFKEQ. Here the CDR3 DNA reads TGTGCCAGCAGCAATCAGGGGTACACTGAAGCTTTCTTT. Translating gives CASSNQGYTEAFF.

The V and J genes are TRBV19 and TRBJ2-1, with D tentatively TRBD2 (5 bases). Germline CDR1 and CDR2: LNHDA and SQIVND (reference sequence). The CDR3 extends over 14 amino acids. The V end lost 1 base, the J end lost 2 bases, and 6 bases lay between the germline ends. For the CDR3, the DNA is TGTGCCAGTAGTATAGCCGGGGCCTACAATGAGCAGTTCTTC. It yields the protein CASSIAGAYNEQFF.

The chain couples TRBV7-9 to TRBJ1-3, with D tentatively TRBD1 (5 bases). The CDR3 has 15 amino acids. With 0 bases removed from V and 4 bases from J, the gap between germline ends came to 10 bases. From germline, CDR1 is SEHNR and CDR2 FQNEAQ (reference sequence). CDR3 sequence: CASSLAGERGNTIYF. The CDR3 bases are TGTGCCAGCAGCTTAGCGGGGGAAAGGGGAAACACCATATATTTT.

The chain carries TRBV6-6 and TRBJ1-5; D call uncertain. V was pared by 10 bases and J by 2 bases, with 15 bases between. Germline values: CDR1 MNHNY, CDR2 SVGAGI (reference sequence). The CDR3 is 14 residues long. CDR3 coding DNA: TGTGCCACCCGCGGGAGCTGGGGCAATCAGCCCCAGCATTTT. This encodes CATRGSWGNQPQHF.

J is TRBJ2-7 and V is TRBV5-5, with TRBD1 matching 7 bases. V shed 1 base and J 0 bases; nucleotides not matched to a gene: 7. In germline, CDR1 is SGHKS, CDR2 YYEKEE (reference sequence). The length of the CDR3 is 16 residues. This CDR3 is CASSLSGGGSSYEQYF. The CDR3 region has the DNA TGTGCCAGCAGCTTGTCAGGGGGTGGGAGCTCCTACGAGCAGTACTTC.

V and J are TRBV21-1 and TRBJ1-2. TRBV21-1 is an annotated pseudogene. CDR3 length: 12 amino acids. CDR3 sequence reads: CASNREPGGYTF. CDR3 nucleotides: TGTGCCAGCAATCGGGAGCCAGGTGGCTACACCTTC.

The rearrangement joins TRBV21-1 to TRBJ2-1; the D call of TRBD2 is as the table states it, not checked on the DNA. TRBV21-1 is recorded as a pseudogene. The CDR3 is made up of 17 amino acids. CDR3 nucleotides: TGTGCCAGCAGCGACCTCGTAGCTACACCATCCGACAATGAGCAGTTCTTC. This sequence encodes CASSDLVATPSDNEQFF.

The gene calls are TRBV28 and TRBJ2-3; TRBD2 might be the D (6 bases). The CDR3 is made up of 16 amino acids. V lost 3 bases and J lost 0, with 13 bases in between. Germline values: CDR1 MDHEN, CDR2 SYDVKM. The CDR3 spells CASSFESGLSTDTQYF. CDR3 in DNA: TGTGCCAGCAGTTTCGAGAGCGGGCTTAGCACAGATACGCAGTATTTT. The entire variable domain, with the rest obtained from reference TRBV28 and TRBJ2-3, is as follows: DVKVTQSSRYLVKRTGEKVFLECVQDMDHENMFWYRQDPGLGLRLIYFSYDVKMKEKGDIPEGYSVSREKKERFSLILESASTNQTSMYLCASSFESGLSTDTQYFGPGTRLTVL.

The V call is TRBV7-3, the J call TRBJ2-1; no definite D call. CDR1 is SGHTA, CDR2 FQGTGA, per germline. CDR3 size: 13 residues. Trimming left V 5 bases short and J 6 bases short, with 11 bases between. The CDR3 sequence is CASSRIPTNEQFF. Here the CDR3 DNA reads TGTGCCAGCAGCCGAATCCCCACCAATGAGCAGTTCTTC.

The chain recombines TRBV28 with TRBJ2-2, with D perhaps TRBD1 (6 bases). Germline assignment: CDR1 MDHEN and CDR2 SYDVKM. V was cut by 5 bases and J by 2 bases, with 15 bases left in between. This CDR3 is built from 16 residues. The CDR3 loop reads CASSPDRNPNTGELFF. DNA for the CDR3: TGTGCCAGCAGTCCCGACAGGAACCCTAACACCGGGGAGCTGTTTTTT.

Only one count was recorded for this clone. The chain has TRBV7-3 and TRBJ2-5; 11 bases line up with TRBD2. Germline-derived CDR1 and CDR2 are SGHTA and FQGTGA. This CDR3 has 14 amino acids. After removal of 5 bases from V and 5 bases from J, the junction contained 4 bases not matched to a gene. In DNA form, the CDR3 reads TGTGCCAGCAGCCCGACTAGCGGGGACGAGACCCAGTACTTC. This encodes CASSPTSGDETQYF.

The chain recombines TRBV27 with TRBJ2-1, with TRBD2 matching 14 bases. The CDR3 consists of 17 residues. With 3 bases clipped from V and 9 bases from J, the junction kept 10 bases outside the gene matches. Germline lookup yields CDR1 MNHEY and CDR2 SMNVEV (reference sequence). CDR3: CASSFLTRLAGGREQFF. In DNA form, the CDR3 reads TGTGCCAGCAGTTTCCTCACCCGACTAGCGGGAGGGCGTGAGCAGTTCTTC.

This chain joins TRBV18 and TRBJ2-7; a possible D gene is TRBD2 (6 bases). Between the trimmed V and J ends, which lost 3 bases and 7 bases, there was a span of 16 bases. There are 14 residues in the CDR3. Germline V CDR1 and CDR2: KGHSH, LQKENI. The CDR3 bases are TGTGCCAGCTCACCCCGACGGACTATATATGAGCAGTACTTC. As protein: CASSPRRTIYEQYF.

The CDR3 loop reads CASSIGGYSYNEQFF. The CDR3 DNA reads TGTGCCAGTAGTATAGGCGGGTACTCCTACAATGAGCAGTTCTTC. The J gene is TRBJ2-1, the V gene TRBV19; TRBD2 might be the D (5 bases). V was trimmed by 1 base and J by 0 bases, leaving 7 bases between them. CDR3 length: 15 residues. Germline CDR1 and CDR2: LNHDA and SQIVND (reference sequence).

The chain employs TRBV4-1 and TRBJ1-5; a weak D match, TRBD1 (5 bases). V was cut by 4 bases and J by 4 bases, with 11 bases left in between. Germline CDR1 MGHRA, CDR2 YSYEKL. The CDR3 extends over 14 amino acids. This CDR3 is CASSPGTGNQPQHF. DNA of the CDR3: TGCGCCAGCAGCCCCGGAACAGGTAATCAGCCCCAGCATTTT.

The rearrangement uses TRBV7-9 and TRBJ2-1; 10 bases agree with TRBD1. Germline V gene sequence: CDR1 SEHNR, CDR2 FQNEAQ (reference sequence). The CDR3 has 16 residues. The ends lost 5 bases at V and 8 bases at J; junction bases unmatched: 12. CDR3 nucleotide sequence: TGTGCCAGCAGCCCACCGGGACAGGGGTCCCATTATGAGCAGTTCTTC. This codes for CASSPPGQGSHYEQFF.

The genes are TRBV4-3 and TRBJ1-3; a weak D match, TRBD1 (5 bases). Germline loops: CDR1 LGHNA, CDR2 YSLEER. CDR3 length: 15 residues. Trimming took off 0 bases at V and 7 bases at J, with 13 bases between the two ends. The CDR3 DNA sequence: TGCGCCAGCAGCCAAGATCTTGGGACGTCGAACACCATATATTTT. Its translation: CASSQDLGTSNTIYF.

This chain uses TRBV10-2 with TRBJ2-2, with D perhaps TRBD1 (5 bases). Germline CDR1 WSHSY, CDR2 SAAADI. Deletions cut 10 bases from V and 3 bases from J, with 15 bases between. There are 14 residues in the CDR3. DNA for the CDR3: TGCGCCACCCAGGGTGGCAGGGACACCGGGGAGCTGTTTTTT. Its protein is CATQGGRDTGELFF.

This clone has just a few counts. The rearrangement uses TRBV7-2 and TRBJ2-3; 7 bases are shared with TRBD1. The germline V gene has CDR1 SGHTA and CDR2 FQGNSA. The ends lost 5 bases at V and 3 bases at J; junction bases unmatched: 8. The CDR3 totals 15 residues. Here the CDR3 DNA reads TGTGCCAGCAGCACCCTAGGGGGCTGGACAGATACGCAGTATTTT. It yields the protein CASSTLGGWTDTQYF.

The chain has TRBV11-1 and TRBJ2-1, with 7 positions matching TRBD1. Germline V gene sequence: CDR1 SGHAT, CDR2 FQDESV (reference sequence). The junction had 14 bases not matched to a gene; V was cut back by 6 bases and J by 9 bases. CDR3 length equals 15 residues. CDR3 amino acids: CASRRTGSVISEQFF. In DNA form, the CDR3 reads TGTGCCAGCAGACGGACAGGCTCCGTAATTTCTGAGCAGTTCTTC.